This T cell receptor (beta chain) was obtained from a study of CD8 T cells in Susac syndrome. Whole-study findings and limits: The study acknowledged a relatively small number of individuals in its TCR sequencing and HLA analysis.

The germline V gene encodes CDR1 DFQATT and CDR2 SNEGSKA (reference sequence). This CDR3 region has 11 residues. Losses at the gene ends were 5 bases for V and 11 bases for J; bases not matched to a gene: 6. The sequenced target, TCR beta, came from blood CD8+ and CD4+ T cells. The individuals used as controls were healthy donors who had been matched for both age and sex. With random hexamers, reverse transcription was performed on about 0.5 to 1 ug of RNA. The method of amplification for TCR beta CDR3 was immunoSEQ multiplex PCR, covering 54 Vbeta and 13 Jbeta. TCRdb recomputed calls from the immunoSEQ multiplex PCR reads with MiXCR, one row per CDR3 protein. The profile shows more than 150,000 distinct CDR3 sequences, over 85% of them singletons. To note about this clonotype: Its specificity is unknown.

The gene calls are TRBV20-1 and TRBJ1-1, with TRBD1 identical over 9 bases. The clonotype comes from a human donor in good health. The sample consisted of CD4+ T cells from PBMCs. The CDR3 loop reads CSASTGTGAFF. DNA of the CDR3: TGCAGTGCTTCTACCGGGACAGGGGCTTTCTTT.